One sample yielded the 16 T cell receptor beta chains listed below, sequenced in a study of T-cell memory formation after mild COVID-19 listed by TCRdb under 2021. Libraries were prepared through 5' RACE. Sequenced on an Illumina NovaSeq 6000. TCRdb trimmed the raw reads at Q25, called clones with MiXCR and kept productive beta chains. CDR3 protein duplicates are merged, each entry listing the most common genes and DNA. This sample holds fewer than 140,000 distinct CDR3 sequences; around 12% were observed only once. The ten top clones hold under 30% of the sample. Sequenced material: PBMCs or a T cell subset sorted from them (not recorded which). The source is an adult woman who had mild COVID-19 (a few samples of this study predate the infection). The sample titles of this study are shuffled in the database, so cell type and time point are left out; the donor was told from shared clones.

This clonotype was counted only a few times. V and J are TRBV10-3 and TRBJ1-1; the D is unclear. Trimming shortened V by 4 bases and J by 4 bases, and 10 bases separated the two germline ends. The CDR3 contains 13 residues. The germline V gene encodes CDR1 ENHRY and CDR2 SYGVKD. The CDR3, as DNA: TGTGCCATCAGTGGCTTGAGGAGCACTGAAGCTTTCTTT. Protein sequence: CAISGLRSTEAFF.

The CDR3 region has the DNA TGCGCCAGCTCCCCTGCGAGCGGGGGCATCGAGCAGTACTTC. Translation: CASSPASGGIEQYF. The V gene is TRBV5-1, the J gene TRBJ2-7, with 8 bases that match TRBD2. The CDR3 extends over 14 amino acids. The germline V gene encodes CDR1 SGHRS and CDR2 YFSETQ. V dropped 7 bases and J dropped 6; count of bases not matched to a gene: 12.

This sequence joins TRBV24-1 and TRBJ2-1; maybe TRBD2 (6 bases). The V gene's germline CDR1 is KGHDR and CDR2 SFDVKD. CDR3 length equals 15 residues. V lost 6 bases and J 9 bases, leaving 20 bases between the germline ends. The CDR3 loop reads CATSYGSGLHSEQFF. The DNA for the CDR3 is TGTGCCACCAGTTACGGGAGCGGCCTACATAGTGAGCAGTTCTTC.

This chain joins TRBV20-1 and TRBJ2-1, with 8 bases aligning to TRBD1. The CDR3 is 15 residues long. V was pared by 0 bases and J by 8 bases, with 9 bases of the junction left unmatched. CDR1 and CDR2 from the germline V gene are DFQATT and SNEGSKA (reference sequence). The CDR3 region is CSARELTGVHDEQFF. The CDR3 DNA sequence: TGCAGTGCTAGAGAGTTGACAGGGGTACACGATGAGCAGTTCTTC.

The rearrangement links TRBV24-1 to TRBJ1-2; no reliable D call. V shed 2 bases and J shed 8 bases, with 5 bases lying between them. Germline V gene sequence: CDR1 KGHDR, CDR2 SFDVKD. The CDR3 length is 11 residues. The CDR3 loop is CATSDSAGYTF. The CDR3 coding sequence is TGTGCCACCAGTGATTCGGCAGGCTACACCTTC.

This clonotype was seen at least ten times. J is TRBJ2-6 and V is TRBV4-3; possible D gene TRBD2, 5 bases. V lost 3 bases to trimming and J lost 0 bases, with 9 bases between them. This CDR3 region has 16 residues. Germline V gene data show CDR1 as LGHNA and CDR2 as YSLEER. The CDR3 nucleotides read TGCGCCAGCAGCCAGGACTCCTACTCTGGGGCCAACGTCCTGACTTTC. Translation: CASSQDSYSGANVLTF.

In its sample, this clonotype was seen a few times. The CDR3 nucleotides read TGTGCCAGCAGCCCTACCGGGACGGGACCGTACGAGCAGTACTTC. Translation: CASSPTGTGPYEQYF. The chain links TRBV7-9 to TRBJ2-7; D may be TRBD1 or TRBD2 (5 bases each). Germline V gene sequence: CDR1 SEHNR, CDR2 FQNEAQ (reference sequence). CDR3 length: 15 amino acids. Trimming stripped 5 bases from V and 4 bases from J, with 18 bases between.

The sample holds a few counts of this clonotype. The CDR3 sequence is CASSTDHRGLYTGELFF. CDR3 nucleotides: TGTGCCAGCAGCACGGACCACAGGGGACTCTACACCGGGGAGCTGTTTTTT. V is TRBV7-9 and J is TRBJ2-2; D perhaps matches TRBD1 (7 bases). Deletions cut 5 bases from V and 3 bases from J, with 19 bases between. Germline assignment: CDR1 SEHNR and CDR2 FQNEAQ (reference sequence). This CDR3 spans 17 amino acids.

This clonotype was detected only a few times. V gene TRBV5-1 combines with J gene TRBJ2-7, with D possibly matching TRBD1 (6 bases). Germline values: CDR1 SGHRS, CDR2 YFSETQ. The V gene lost 2 bases and the J gene lost 5 bases, with 11 bases spanning the gap. This CDR3 has 13 residues. CDR3 DNA sequence: TGCGCCAGCAGCTTCGGCAGGGGTGACGAGCAGTACTTC. This gives the protein CASSFGRGDEQYF.

This clonotype occurred a few times. V usage is TRBV4-1 and J usage is TRBJ2-1; 9 nucleotides line up with TRBD2. Losses at the gene ends were 3 bases for V and 2 bases for J; bases not matched to a gene: 14. CDR1 MGHRA and CDR2 YSYEKL come from the germline V gene. CDR3 length equals 19 residues. The CDR3 nucleotides read TGCGCCAGCAGCCACCGGGACAGACATAGCGGGGGCACCTACAATGAGCAGTTCTTC. Its translation is CASSHRDRHSGGTYNEQFF.

This clonotype came up a few times. The chain couples TRBV15 to TRBJ2-3, with TRBD2 as a possible D gene (6 bases). Germline CDR1 LNHNV, CDR2 YYDKDF (reference sequence). V dropped 0 bases and J dropped 5 bases, with 15 bases sitting between them. The CDR3 has 16 amino acids. CDR3 sequence (DNA): TGTGCCACCAGCAGAGATTGGGCCGGAGGGTTAGATACGCAGTATTTT. It translates to CATSRDWAGGLDTQYF.

This clonotype came up a few times. The J gene is TRBJ2-2, the V gene TRBV6-4; D may be TRBD1 (5 bases). Trimming removed 2 bases from V and 1 base from J, with 5 bases in between. This CDR3 is 14 amino acids long. Germline values: CDR1 MRHNA, CDR2 SNTAGT. The DNA of the CDR3 is TGTGCCAGCAGTGACGACAGGAACACCGGGGAGCTGTTTTTT. Protein sequence: CASSDDRNTGELFF.

This clonotype was seen more than once but under ten times. CDR3 protein: CASSQGWSRETQYF. CDR3 coding DNA: TGCGCCAGCAGCCAGGGATGGTCTCGGGAGACCCAGTACTTC. This rearrangement joins TRBV4-1 to TRBJ2-5; D gene unclear. Germline-derived CDR1 and CDR2 are MGHRA and YSYEKL. Deletions cut 3 bases from V and 5 bases from J, with 13 bases between. The CDR3 covers 14 residues.

The J gene is TRBJ2-3, the V gene TRBV15, with 7 bases that match TRBD1. The CDR3 covers 17 residues. With V trimmed by 2 bases and J by 7 bases, 15 bases remained unmatched. Germline V gives CDR1 LNHNV, CDR2 YYDKDF (reference sequence). The CDR3 DNA reads as TGTGCCACCAGCAGAATCCCCGGGACAGCAAGGGAAAATACGCAGTATTTT. This translates into CATSRIPGTARENTQYF.

V and J are TRBV19 and TRBJ1-2, with a tentative D call TRBD1 (5 bases). Germline V gives CDR1 LNHDA, CDR2 SQIVND (reference sequence). The CDR3 has 13 amino acids. V was trimmed by 3 bases and J by 4 bases, leaving 9 bases between them. CDR3 sequence reads: CASSIDRGYGYTF. CDR3 sequence (DNA): TGTGCCAGTAGTATTGACAGAGGCTATGGCTACACCTTC.

This clonotype appeared many times. This chain uses TRBV5-1 with TRBJ2-3; TRBD2 matches at 7 bases. Germline V gene sequence: CDR1 SGHRS, CDR2 YFSETQ. The junction had 5 bases not matched to a gene; V was cut back by 1 base and J by 3 bases. The CDR3 is 15 amino acids. CDR3 coding DNA: TGCGCCAGCAGCTTGAAGTGGGAGGGGACAGATACGCAGTATTTT. Its protein product is CASSLKWEGTDTQYF.